Here is one TCR beta chain with its context. This clonotype was seen many times. The clone's antigen remains unknown. No clone much larger than this one lies a single base away; base qualities are absent. This sample is drawn from a study of human T cells and chemical hapten exposure (dated by TCRdb to the early 2020s). About the study as a whole: For sensitization, 2% DPC in acetone was applied to a roughly 2 cm by roughly 2 cm area of upper inner arm skin. Patch testing was done on the upper back using Finn chambers containing 0.01% DPC, and results were scored after 6 days according to International Contact Dermatitis Research Group standards. Some 29 alopecia patients provided blood for TCR sequencing at one to four time points (pre-sensitization, 2, 6 and 24 weeks). Patients additionally received weekly therapeutic DPC doses to the scalp throughout the roughly 23-week study period. Patient blood was sampled pre-sensitization (week 0) and at 2, 6 and about 24 weeks after DPC sensitization. Libraries were combined into a pool for sequencing, and differences in TCR yield between samples came mainly from small differences in library volumes within the pool. The patient cohort, mostly female, included alopecia areata with under or over 50% scalp involvement, alopecia totalis and alopecia universalis. In alopecia patients, the study followed how the peripheral blood TCR repertoire changed in vivo over primary and secondary sensitization to diphenylcyclopropenone (DPC), a hapten.

The time point label of this sample denotes: patch test 1, 2 weeks after DPC sensitization. In the paper's terms, the treatment or condition label means: therapeutic diphenylcyclopropenone sensitization with weekly scalp DPC. At every patch-test visit, the blood draw took place before the patch test was put on. Patients were considered eligible if aged 18 to 70, diagnosed with alopecia and deemed suitable for DPC therapy, and patients were excluded if pregnant. Total RNA was extracted from unfractionated whole blood that had been collected in Tempus Blood RNA tubes. Study-wide conclusions, independent of this receptor: No change with DPC sensitization was found in the number of TCRs above 1 in 1000 frequency, and no evidence of global repertoire structure alterations was found. Patch test score was positively correlated with the number of PT1 expanded TCRs, with significance at thresholds 8, 16 and 32 but not at 4. All patients had alopecia, a presumed autoimmune disease, so their immune response might differ from that of healthy individuals. Compared with pre-sensitization or healthy control sets, expanded TCRs formed significantly more large CDR3 similarity clusters, which is consistent with antigen-driven responses. Repeated subsampling changed both the strength of the expansion versus patch-test correlation and the threshold at which that correlation became significant.

Library prep was done by RACE. Sequenced using a NextSeq 500. Library preparation attached unique molecular identifiers to individual cDNA molecules for quantitative, reproducible TCR counting. Each blood RNA sample was used to sequence both TCR alpha and TCR beta chains. For the original study's pipeline: A median of about 87,000 TCRs per sample was observed, with a range of about 23,224 to 690,600. V, J and CDR3 annotation of the TCR reads was performed with the Decombinator software suite. For PS versus PT1 abundance plots, all samples were subsampled to the same number of TCRs (28,000). Expanded TCRs were defined as absent before sensitization and observed at least eight times at the 2-week time point. TCRdb cleaned the public reads at Q25 with fastp, built clones with MiXCR and kept in-frame beta chains. Duplicate CDR3 protein sequences are folded into a single record with the most common DNA and genes. Here the V and J calls rest on TCRdb's processing, not on the authors' analysis. The sample records approximately 49,000 distinct CDR3 sequences, approximately 9.1% of which are singletons. The ten biggest clones cover roughly 4.1% of the sample.

V is reduced by 4 bases and J by 0 bases, leaving a spacing of 15 bases between them. Per the germline V gene, ENHRY is the CDR1 and SYGVKD is the CDR2. There are 16 amino acids in the CDR3, from cysteine to phenylalanine inclusive. Only CDR3 DNA is held: 48 bases, read in frame from base 1. The specimen was whole blood, collected in connection with sensitization to the hapten diphenylcyclopropenone (DPC). The rearranged chain carries TRBV10-3 and TRBJ1-1; D gene: possibly TRBD1, on 6 matching bases. This clonotype originated in a woman in her 50s with alopecia areata. Some clones in this sample may be carry-over from other donors' samples. The encoded CDR3 is CAISGSAGAMNTEAFF. The sequenced DNA is TGTGCCATCAGTGGTTCGGCAGGGGCTATGAACACTGAAGCTTTCTTT.